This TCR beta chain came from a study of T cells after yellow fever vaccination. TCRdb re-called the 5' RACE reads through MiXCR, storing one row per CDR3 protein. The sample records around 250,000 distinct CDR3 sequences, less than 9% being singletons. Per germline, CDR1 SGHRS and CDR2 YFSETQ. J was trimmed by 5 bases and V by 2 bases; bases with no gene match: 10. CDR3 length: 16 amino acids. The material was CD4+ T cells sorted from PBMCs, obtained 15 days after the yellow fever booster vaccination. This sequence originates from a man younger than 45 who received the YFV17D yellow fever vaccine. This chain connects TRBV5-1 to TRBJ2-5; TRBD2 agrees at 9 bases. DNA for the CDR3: TGCGCCAGCAGCTTAGGCTTGGTAGCGGGAGCGGAGACCCAGTACTTC. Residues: CASSLGLVAGAETQYF.